The clone carrying this T cell receptor beta chain has just one count. Its target is not known. The data belong to a study of Tregs in tolerant kidney transplant recipients. Measured with immunoSEQ multiplex PCR; TCRdb has only the in-frame clones, and not every one. The table has 240,000 or so clones, 84% seen once; the top ten hold over 0.5%. Study findings and constraints: The small number of patients limits these findings pending further validation. Activated donor B cell expansion appeared to reveal the most relevant donor-specific TCRbeta repertoire.

Unstimulated regulatory T cells (CD4+CD25+CD127-), CD4+CD25- non-regulatory cells, CD4 and CD8 cells were FACS-sorted from thawed PBMCs. CDR3 length: 15 residues. Trimming stripped 3 bases from V and 0 bases from J, with 10 bases between. The germline CDR1 and CDR2 sequences are SGHRS and YFSETQ. The V and J genes are TRBV5-1 and TRBJ2-1; D may be TRBD2 (5 bases). The sequence was obtained from a human donor in good health. Sequencing input: CD4+ T cells from blood. The CDR3 nucleotides are TGCGCCAGCAGCTGGGGTGGGAGCTCCTACAATGAGCAGTTCTTC. It specifies CASSWGGSSYNEQFF. Full variable domain (rest looked up from reference TRBV5-1 and TRBJ2-1): KAGVTQTPRYLIKTRGQQVTLSCSPISGHRSVSWYQQTPGQGLQFLFEYFSETQRNKGNFPGRFSGRQFSNSRSEMNVSTLELGDSALYLCASSWGGSSYNEQFFGPGTRLTVL.